This TCR beta chain was captured by sequencing in a study of control samples from healthy donors and cancer patients. Measured with immunoSEQ multiplex PCR; TCRdb has only the in-frame clones, and not every one. This table holds 65,000 to 100,000 clones, more than 70% found once. Germline lookup yields CDR1 SGHRS and CDR2 YFSETQ. After removal of 2 bases from V and 1 base from J, the junction contained 0 bases not matched to a gene. The CDR3 loop spans 14 amino acids. The sample comprised blood. The genes are TRBV5-1 and TRBJ2-3, with 8 bases that match TRBD2. This receptor was obtained from a man aged 50 to 60 in good health. The CDR3 is CASSLAGGTDTQYF. CDR3 nucleotides: TGCGCCAGCAGCTTAGCGGGGGGCACAGATACGCAGTATTTT.